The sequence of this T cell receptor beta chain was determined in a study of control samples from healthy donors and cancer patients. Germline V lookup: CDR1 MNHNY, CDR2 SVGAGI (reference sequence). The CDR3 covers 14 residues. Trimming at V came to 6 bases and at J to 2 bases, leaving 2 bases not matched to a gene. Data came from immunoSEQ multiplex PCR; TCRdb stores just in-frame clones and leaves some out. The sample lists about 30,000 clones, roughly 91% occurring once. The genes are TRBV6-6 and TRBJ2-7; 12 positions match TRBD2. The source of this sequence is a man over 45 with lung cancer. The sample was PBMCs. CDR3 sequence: CASRPSGGAYEQYF. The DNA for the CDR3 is TGTGCCAGCAGACCTAGCGGGGGGGCCTACGAGCAGTACTTC.